This is a list of T cell receptor beta chains from one sample in a study of blood T cell repertoires in COVID-19. Sequencing was performed with immunoSEQ multiplex PCR; in TCRdb, only in-frame clones are kept and a portion is missing. This sample has about 190,000 clones, with approximately 90% found just once. Sequencing was done on a sample of PBMCs or T cells enriched from blood (not recorded which). Receptors were obtained from a woman aged 40 to 55 in a cohort exposed to, infected with or recovered from COVID-19 (not recorded which). CDR3s include the opening cysteine and the closing phenylalanine or tryptophan. D genes are given only for firm matches. Rows give clone size only sometimes, using once, few, many, or a class for an expanded clone.

abundance,v_gene,d_gene,j_gene,CDR3aa,CDR3nt
NA,TRBV5-6,TRBD2,TRBJ2-7,CASSLNWATSGKQYF,TGTGCCAGCAGCTTGAACTGGGCTACTAGCGGGAAGCAGTACTTC
NA,TRBV9,NA,TRBJ2-1,CASSVGQMSEQFF,TGTGCCAGCAGCGTAGGCCAAATGAGTGAGCAGTTCTTC
NA,TRBV24-1,TRBD2,TRBJ2-1,CATSRRGGNYNEQFF,TGTGCCACCAGTCGGCGCGGGGGGAACTACAATGAGCAGTTCTTC
NA,TRBV5-1,NA,TRBJ1-6,CASSLGGGDLSPLHF,TGCGCCAGCAGCTTGGGGGGAGGGGACCTTTCACCCCTCCACTTT
NA,TRBV2,NA,TRBJ1-1,CASIPPGTEAFF,TGTGCCAGCATCCCCCCGGGCACTGAAGCTTTCTTT
NA,TRBV27,TRBD1,TRBJ1-3,CASSLGTGQNTIYF,TGTGCCAGCAGTCTAGGGACAGGGCAAAACACCATATATTTT
many,TRBV29-1,TRBD2,TRBJ2-7,CSVEVRARGGVSEQYF,TGCAGCGTTGAAGTAAGAGCCCGGGGAGGGGTAAGCGAGCAGTACTTC
NA,TRBV6-5,NA,TRBJ1-2,CASSLGRFAGSYTF,TGTGCCAGCAGCCTTGGGCGTTTTGCCGGAAGCTACACCTTC
NA,TRBV30,TRBD1,TRBJ1-4,CAWAKGQENEKLFF,TGTGCCTGGGCTAAGGGACAGGAGAATGAAAAACTGTTTTTT
NA,TRBV27,NA,TRBJ1-3,CASSLLRGNTIYF,TGTGCCAGCAGTTTACTCAGAGGAAACACCATATATTTT
NA,TRBV19,TRBD1,TRBJ2-7,CASSIGTGSYEQYF,TGTGCCAGTAGTATTGGGACAGGCTCCTACGAGCAGTACTTC
once,TRBV10-3,NA,TRBJ1-2,CAINLGGGDYGYTF,TGTGCCATCAACCTCGGGGGAGGGGACTATGGCTACACCTTC
NA,TRBV5-4,TRBD1,TRBJ2-4,CASNRQGDIQYF,TGTGCCAGCAACCGACAGGGTGACATTCAGTACTTC
NA,TRBV6-2/TRBV6-3,TRBD1,TRBJ1-6,CASSYSSSGGAIGSPLHF,TGTGCCAGCAGTTACTCTTCCTCAGGGGGCGCGATAGGTTCACCCCTCCACTTT
few,TRBV10-2,NA,TRBJ1-5,CASSELSGEPRNF,TGCGCCAGCAGTGAGCTTAGTGGGGAGCCCCGGAATTTT
NA,TRBV2,TRBD1,TRBJ1-1,CASSGDRYTEAFF,TGTGCCAGCAGTGGGGACAGGTACACTGAAGCTTTCTTT
NA,TRBV19,NA,TRBJ1-4,CASSYSGVFGEKLFF,TGTGCCAGTAGTTATTCGGGGGTGTTCGGTGAAAAACTGTTTTTT
NA,TRBV5-5,TRBD2,TRBJ2-3,CASSSSGGVRGTQYF,TGTGCCAGCAGCTCTAGCGGGGGGGTCCGTGGTACGCAGTATTTT
NA,TRBV9,NA,TRBJ1-4,CASSPFGEKNEKLFF,TGTGCCAGCAGCCCCTTTGGAGAAAAAAATGAAAAACTGTTTTTT
NA,TRBV25-1,NA,TRBJ2-2,CASSEPYREGTGELFF,TGTGCCAGCAGTGAACCGTACAGGGAAGGCACCGGGGAGCTGTTTTTT
NA,TRBV30,TRBD1,TRBJ2-1,CALHRGTYNEQFF,TGTGCCTTGCACAGGGGGACCTACAATGAGCAGTTCTTC
NA,TRBV4-3,NA,TRBJ1-2,CASSQAGTGLGYTF,TGCGCCAGCAGCCAAGCCGGGACTGGACTTGGCTACACCTTC
NA,TRBV2,NA,TRBJ2-3,CASIEGRIGVPKDTQYF,TGTGCCAGCATCGAAGGACGTATCGGGGTCCCCAAAGATACGCAGTATTTT
few,TRBV10-2,NA,TRBJ1-2,CASSESPYRTPAGGYTF,TGCGCCAGCAGTGAGTCGCCCTACCGGACGCCCGCGGGAGGCTACACCTTC
NA,TRBV18,NA,TRBJ2-5,CASSPKRETQYF,TGTGCCAGCTCACCTAAGCGAGAGACCCAGTACTTC
NA,TRBV12-3/TRBV12-4,NA,TRBJ1-2,CASSLAVYGYTF,TGTGCCAGCAGTTTAGCTGTATATGGCTACACCTTC
NA,TRBV28,NA,TRBJ1-1,CASSFFFYRAGVKNTEAFF,TGTGCCAGCAGTTTCTTCTTTTATCGGGCAGGGGTCAAGAACACTGAAGCTTTCTTT
NA,TRBV19,NA,TRBJ1-4,CASSPSRGNEKLFF,TGTGCCAGTAGCCCCTCGCGGGGGAATGAAAAACTGTTTTTT
NA,TRBV5-1,TRBD1,TRBJ2-1,CASSFLRTGSYNEQFF,TGCGCCAGCAGCTTTTTAAGGACAGGGTCCTACAATGAGCAGTTCTTC
NA,TRBV6-1,NA,TRBJ2-5,CASSESPPGGVETQYF,TGTGCCAGCAGTGAATCCCCGCCAGGAGGAGTTGAGACCCAGTACTTC
NA,TRBV5-5,NA,TRBJ2-7,CASSLSPGKYEQYF,TGTGCCAGCAGCTTGTCTCCAGGGAAATACGAGCAGTACTTC
NA,TRBV6-1,NA,TRBJ2-7,CASSEGREDYEQYF,TGTGCCAGCAGTGAAGGCAGGGAGGACTACGAGCAGTACTTC
NA,TRBV7-8,TRBD1,TRBJ1-1,CASSPSTGWTEAFF,TGTGCCAGCAGCCCCTCGACAGGGTGGACTGAAGCTTTCTTT
few,TRBV5-1,NA,TRBJ2-7,CASSLNQGKNEQYF,TGCGCCAGCAGCTTGAACCAGGGTAAAAACGAGCAGTACTTC
NA,TRBV5-4,TRBD1,TRBJ2-7,CASSSWTGETYEQYF,TGTGCCAGCAGCAGTTGGACAGGGGAGACCTACGAGCAGTACTTC
NA,TRBV9,TRBD2,TRBJ2-3,CASGRGRADTQYF,TGTGCCAGCGGTCGAGGGAGGGCAGATACGCAGTATTTT
NA,TRBV2,TRBD2,TRBJ2-7,CASSGTSGVTYEQYF,TGTGCCAGCAGTGGGACTAGCGGGGTAACCTACGAGCAGTACTTC
NA,TRBV20-1,TRBD2,TRBJ2-1,CSARGTSGRVVEQFF,TGCAGTGCTCGTGGCACTAGCGGGAGGGTGGTTGAGCAGTTCTTC
NA,TRBV5-4,NA,TRBJ1-1,CASSFGGGNTEAFF,TGTGCCAGCAGCTTCGGTGGCGGTAACACTGAAGCTTTCTTT
NA,TRBV5-1,NA,TRBJ2-7,CASSLGEALPYEQYF,TGCGCCAGCAGCCTCGGGGAAGCACTCCCCTACGAGCAGTACTTC
NA,TRBV5-1,NA,TRBJ1-1,CASRGGEHTEAFF,TGCGCCAGCAGGGGGGGGGAGCACACTGAAGCTTTCTTT
few,TRBV19,TRBD1,TRBJ1-5,CASRLTGGDQPQHF,TGTGCCAGTAGATTAACAGGGGGGGATCAGCCCCAGCATTTT
NA,TRBV5-1,TRBD2,TRBJ2-3,CASSLAYAGGGTDTQYF,TGCGCCAGCAGCTTGGCCTACGCGGGAGGTGGCACAGATACGCAGTATTTT
NA,TRBV5-1,NA,TRBJ1-1,CASSLAGAAEAFF,TGCGCCAGCAGCTTAGCAGGGGCGGCTGAAGCTTTCTTT
NA,TRBV11-2,NA,TRBJ2-7,CASSLGGSYEQYF,TGTGCCAGCAGCTTAGGGGGCAGCTACGAGCAGTACTTC
NA,TRBV9,TRBD2,TRBJ2-3,CASSVGGGRGDTQYF,TGTGCCAGCAGCGTAGGTGGCGGGAGGGGTGATACGCAGTATTTT
NA,TRBV30,NA,TRBJ2-2,CAWSVGGGITRRTGELFF,TGTGCCTGGAGTGTAGGTGGCGGGATTACAAGAAGAACCGGGGAGCTGTTTTTT
NA,TRBV6-2/TRBV6-3,NA,TRBJ2-7,CASSYSGSSYEQYF,TGTGCCAGCAGTTACTCGGGCAGTTCCTACGAGCAGTACTTC
NA,TRBV7-9,TRBD1,TRBJ1-4,CASSLDRGLEKLFF,TGTGCCAGCAGCTTAGACAGGGGGCTTGAAAAACTGTTTTTT
few,TRBV7-9,NA,TRBJ2-3,CASSSPQGGSAFTDTQYF,TGTGCCAGCAGCTCCCCCCAAGGGGGAAGCGCCTTCACAGATACGCAGTATTTT
NA,TRBV28,NA,TRBJ2-2,CASSTRGWGNTGELFF,TGTGCCAGCAGTACTCGGGGTTGGGGTAACACCGGGGAGCTGTTTTTT
once,TRBV18,TRBD1,TRBJ1-1,CASSLKTGGGTEAFF,TGTGCCAGCTCACTGAAGACAGGGGGGGGCACTGAAGCTTTCTTT
NA,TRBV5-5,NA,TRBJ1-2,CASSLGGRLSYGYTF,TGTGCCAGCAGCTTGGGGGGTCGACTAAGCTATGGCTACACCTTC
NA,TRBV5-4,TRBD1,TRBJ2-2,CASSYDRVTGELFF,TGTGCCAGCAGCTATGACAGGGTCACCGGGGAGCTGTTTTTT